This T cell receptor (beta chain) was observed in a study of GPR56 and killer-like receptors on CD4 memory cells (dated by TCRdb to between 2018 and 2021). In terms of the full investigation: It was proposed in the study that human CD4+ memory T-cell differentiation and cytokine production potential are marked by progressive acquisition of KLRB1, KLRG1, GPR56 and then KLRF1. Healthy blood donors in the study were described as age-matched to the liver disease patients, whose median age was around 72 years. Here is what the overall study found, with its caveats: TCR repertoire overlap was especially strong between late populations 4 and 5, and population 3 also partly overlapped. Rather than covering full repertoires, the diversity and similarity analyses were limited to the 100 most expanded clones in each population. The authors took the finding that clones dominating late populations 4 and 5 were also present in early populations 1 and 2 as evidence for linear differentiation. Clonal frequency started low in the marker-negative population and rose progressively along the proposed pathway, while TCRbeta diversity decreased accordingly.

The sequencer listed for this sample is Illumina HiSeq 2500. For construction of sequencing libraries, the recombined TCRbeta locus was amplified according to a previously published PCR protocol. For the original study's pipeline: Reads whose average quality score was below 30 were removed, and the reads that remained were processed with IMSEQ. Vbeta gene, Jbeta gene and CDR3 amino acid sequence were used to define clonotypes. The Morisita-Horn index, computed on the top 100 expanded clones, was used to measure repertoire overlap between populations. Renyi diversity profiles, calculated on the top 100 expanded clones, were used to assess clonal diversity. Once TCRdb had reprocessed the reads, it stored one entry per CDR3 protein sequence and supplied no DNA. None of the V and J calls come from the authors' own analysis; TCRdb made them. This sample's table lists 2,500 to 3,500 distinct CDR3 sequences. The ten top clones hold 4.5% to 5.5% of the sample.

Before TCRbeta sequencing, fluorescence-activated cell sorting was used to enrich five KLR/GPR56-defined CD4+ populations. To test a linear memory differentiation pathway, TCRbeta repertoires were sequenced from five CD4+ T-cell subsets defined by expression of KLRB1, KLRG1, GPR56 and KLRF1. TCR-sequenced cells came from peripheral blood of healthy control individuals, reported as five donors in the TCRbeta analysis figure. Heparinized peripheral blood was collected and all samples were processed within one hour of retrieval. To isolate peripheral blood mononuclear cells, blood was diluted 1:2 in PBS and put through Biocoll density gradient centrifugation at room temperature. Before flow sorting, CD4+ T cells were magnetically enriched from freshly isolated PBMCs using anti-CD4 MicroBeads. A BD FACSAria II was used to sort CD4+ T cells, enriched from the PBMCs of healthy donors, according to marker expression. Surface staining used anti-KLRB1 clone 191B8, anti-KLRF1 clone 4A4.D10 and anti-KLRG1 clone REA261 antibodies from Miltenyi Biotec.

Its CDR3 holds 12 amino acids, cysteine through phenylalanine. DNA for this receptor is not on file. The CDR1 and CDR2 encoded by the germline V gene are MNHNS and SASEGT. Turning to this clonotype: Its specific antigen is unknown.

The origin of this receptor is a human donor in good health. Recombination connected TRBV6-1 to TRBJ2-7; TCRdb proposes TRBD2, but this gene call is untestable without DNA. Material: memory CD4+ T cells from blood. The CDR3 region: CASRGLRGEQYF.